This T cell receptor (beta chain) was profiled in a study of Graves' ophthalmopathy and Graves' hyperthyroidism. The study enrolled ophthalmopathy donors with moderate-to-severe activity, CAS ≥3, NOSPECS ≥4 and duration under 3 months. Clinical symptoms and serum thyroxine were used for diagnosis; TRAb, thyroid ultrasound and orbital computed tomography were also relied on. Notes on the study in general: Forecasting of ophthalmopathy progression by the model achieved approximately 70% sensitivity and roughly 72% specificity. Blood samples also showed most expanded thyroid clonotypes exceeding 0.001 frequency.

CDR3 length: 16 amino acids. CDR1 and CDR2 (germline): SQVTM, ANQGSEA. The junction had 16 bases not matched to a gene; V was cut back by 7 bases and J by 7 bases. Researchers took RNA transcripts and amplified TCR beta CDR3 regions from them. HTBI primers primed a first-round RT-PCR, and a second-round multiplex PCR followed. TCRdb fed the multiplex PCR reads into MiXCR, producing one record per CDR3 protein. The repertoire holds some 250,000 distinct CDR3 sequences, around 50% seen once, with around 47% in the top ten. To note about this clonotype: The antigen remains unidentified.

Sequencing was performed on peripheral blood. The chain couples TRBV29-1 to TRBJ2-2; 9 bases map to TRBD2. This TCR was recovered from an adult man with Graves' ophthalmopathy. This chain's CDR3 is CSARGGPGLADGELFF. CDR3 DNA sequence: TGCAGCGCAAGAGGAGGCCCGGGACTAGCAGACGGGGAGCTGTTTTTT.